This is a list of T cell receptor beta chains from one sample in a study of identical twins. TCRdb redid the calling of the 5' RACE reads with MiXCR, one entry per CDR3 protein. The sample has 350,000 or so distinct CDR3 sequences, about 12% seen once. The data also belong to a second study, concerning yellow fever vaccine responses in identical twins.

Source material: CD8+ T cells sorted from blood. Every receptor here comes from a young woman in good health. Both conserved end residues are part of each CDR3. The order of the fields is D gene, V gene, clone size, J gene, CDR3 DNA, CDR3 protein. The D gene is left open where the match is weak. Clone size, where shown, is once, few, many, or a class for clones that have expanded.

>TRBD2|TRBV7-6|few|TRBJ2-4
TGTGCCAGCAGCCGCGGGGGGGAGCCTAAACAAAACATTCAGTACTTC
CASSRGGEPKQNIQYF
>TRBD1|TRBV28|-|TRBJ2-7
TGTGCCAGCAGTCCTCTTAGGGGGCTCTCCTACGAGCAGTACTTC
CASSPLRGLSYEQYF
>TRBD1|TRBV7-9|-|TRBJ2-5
TGTGCCAGCAGCTGGACAGGGGAGACGGAGACCCAGTACTTC
CASSWTGETETQYF
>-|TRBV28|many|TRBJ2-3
TGTGCCAGCAGGCAGGACTTAGATACGCAGTATTTT
CASRQDLDTQYF
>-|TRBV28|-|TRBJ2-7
TGTGCCAGCAGTTTAACCGGGGCTCACGAGCAGTACTTC
CASSLTGAHEQYF
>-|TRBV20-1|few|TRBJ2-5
TGCAGTGCTAGAGATCTTGGGACCCAGTACTTC
CSARDLGTQYF
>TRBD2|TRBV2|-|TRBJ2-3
TGTGCCAGCAGTCGGACTAGCGGGAGAGTCTGGAGCACAGATACGCAGTATTTT
CASSRTSGRVWSTDTQYF
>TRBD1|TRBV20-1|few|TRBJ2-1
TGCAGTGCAAACTCCGGGACAGGGGGTGTTGAGCAGTTCTTC
CSANSGTGGVEQFF
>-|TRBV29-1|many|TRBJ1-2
TGCAGCGTTGCTATAGGGGAAAGCTATGGCTACACCTTC
CSVAIGESYGYTF
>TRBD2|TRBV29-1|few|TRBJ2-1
TGCAGCGTTGAGAAGGGACTAGCCCCAGTAAGTGAGCAGTTCTTC
CSVEKGLAPVSEQFF
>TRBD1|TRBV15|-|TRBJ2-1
TGTGCCACCAGCAGACCCGTAGGGTGGACAGGGACGGACTACAATGAGCAGTTCTTC
CATSRPVGWTGTDYNEQFF
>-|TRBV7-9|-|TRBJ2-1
TGTGCCAGCAGCTTAGAGCGACATGAGCAGTTCTTC
CASSLERHEQFF
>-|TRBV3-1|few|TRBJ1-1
TGTGCCAGCAGCCAGGGATTGGGCACTGAAGCTTTCTTT
CASSQGLGTEAFF
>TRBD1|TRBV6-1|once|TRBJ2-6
TGTGCCAGCAGTGAGACAGGGCTAGGTGCTGGGGCCAACGTCCTGACTTTC
CASSETGLGAGANVLTF
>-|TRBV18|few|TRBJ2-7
TGTGCCAGCTCACCACGAGGAGGGGGTGATGCCTACGAGCAGTACTTC
CASSPRGGGDAYEQYF
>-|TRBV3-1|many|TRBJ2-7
TGTGCCAGCAGCGCGACCTACGAGCAGTACTTC
CASSATYEQYF
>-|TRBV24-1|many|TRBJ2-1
TGTGCCACCAGTGATGTCACAGGGTACAATGAGCAGTTCTTC
CATSDVTGYNEQFF
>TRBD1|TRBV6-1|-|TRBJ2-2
TGTGCCAGCAGTGGCCTGGGACAGGGGCCCGGGGAGCTGTTTTTT
CASSGLGQGPGELFF
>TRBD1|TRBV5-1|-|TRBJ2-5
TGCGCCAGCAGCCGAGCGCCCCAGGGGGCTTGGGAGACCCAGTACTTC
CASSRAPQGAWETQYF
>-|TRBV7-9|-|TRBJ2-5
TGTGCCAGCAGCCCGCCGGGTCCACGGGAGACCCAGTACTTC
CASSPPGPRETQYF
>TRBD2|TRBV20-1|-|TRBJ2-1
TGCAGTGCCCCTACTAGCGGGAGGGAGGATGAGCAGTTCTTC
CSAPTSGREDEQFF
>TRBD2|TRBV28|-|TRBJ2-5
TGTGCCAGCAGTCTCCTTTTAGCGGGAGTGGGAGAGACCCAGTACTTC
CASSLLLAGVGETQYF
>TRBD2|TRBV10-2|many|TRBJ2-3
TGCGCCAGCAGTGAGTTACCGGGACTACCGGCCCCAGATACGCAGTATTTT
CASSELPGLPAPDTQYF
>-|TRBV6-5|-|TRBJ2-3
TGTGCCAGCAGTTACTCAGACATCACAGATACGCAGTATTTT
CASSYSDITDTQYF
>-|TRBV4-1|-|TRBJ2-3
TGCGCCAGCAGCCAAGCCCGCAGTATCACAGATACGCAGTATTTT
CASSQARSITDTQYF
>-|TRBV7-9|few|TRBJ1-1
TGTGCCACCGACGAGGGGGGGACTGAAGCTTTCTTT
CATDEGGTEAFF
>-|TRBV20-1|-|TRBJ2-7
TGCAGTGCTAGAGACTCACCGTCGGGAGTACTTCTCAGCGAGCAGTACTTC
CSARDSPSGVLLSEQYF
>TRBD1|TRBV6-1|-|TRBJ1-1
TGTGCCAGCAGCGCCTACCGACAGGGAAAGAACACTGAAGCTTTCTTT
CASSAYRQGKNTEAFF
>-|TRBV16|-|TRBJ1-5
TGTGCCAGCAGCCAATCGAGACAGGCCGATAGCAATCAGCCCCAGCATTTT
CASSQSRQADSNQPQHF
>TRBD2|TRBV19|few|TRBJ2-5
TGTGCCAGTAGTATGGGGGAGGGGTGGGAGACCCAGTACTTC
CASSMGEGWETQYF
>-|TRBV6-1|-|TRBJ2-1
TGTGCCAGCAGCGCAGAGCCGGCAGGGGACAATGAGCAGTTCTTC
CASSAEPAGDNEQFF
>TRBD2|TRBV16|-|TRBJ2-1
TGTGCCAGCAGCCAATTTGTGGCGGGAGGCAATGAGCAGTTCTTC
CASSQFVAGGNEQFF
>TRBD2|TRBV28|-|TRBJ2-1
TGTGCCAGCAGTCCACCTAGCGGGAGCTCCTACAATGAGCAGTTCTTC
CASSPPSGSSYNEQFF
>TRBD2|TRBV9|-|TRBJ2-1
TGTGCCAGCAGCGAGTTACTAGCGGGAGAGAATGAGCAGTTCTTC
CASSELLAGENEQFF
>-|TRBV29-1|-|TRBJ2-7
TGCAGCGTTGTTGGCAGGGTCTCCTACGAGCAGTACTTC
CSVVGRVSYEQYF
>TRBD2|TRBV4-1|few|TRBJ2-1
TGCGCCAGCAGCCAAGAGGGAGCGGCCGGACTAGCGGGTTGGGAGCAGTTCTTC
CASSQEGAAGLAGWEQFF
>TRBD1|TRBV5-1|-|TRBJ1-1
TGCGCCAGCAGCTTGAGGGGACAGATCAACACTGAAGCTTTCTTT
CASSLRGQINTEAFF
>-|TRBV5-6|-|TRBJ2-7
TGTGCCAGCAGTTCGGACAGCTACTCCTACGAGCAGTACTTC
CASSSDSYSYEQYF
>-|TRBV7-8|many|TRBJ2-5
TGTGCCAGCAGCTCGGGATACCAAGAGACCCAGTACTTC
CASSSGYQETQYF
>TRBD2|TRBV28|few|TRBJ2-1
TGTGCCAGCAGTTCCATCGATAGCGGGAGGGCCAAGAATAATGAGCAGTTCTTC
CASSSIDSGRAKNNEQFF
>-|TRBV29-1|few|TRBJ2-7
TGCAGCGTTGAAGATCCGGGGGTCGAGCAGTACTTC
CSVEDPGVEQYF
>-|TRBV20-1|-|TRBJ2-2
TGCAGTGCTAGAGATTTAGGACGGATCCTAACCGGGGAGCTGTTTTTT
CSARDLGRILTGELFF
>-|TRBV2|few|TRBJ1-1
TGTGCCAGCACCGAGTTCTGGGACCGGGTTGAAGCTTTCTTT
CASTEFWDRVEAFF
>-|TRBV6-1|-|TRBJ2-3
TGTGCCAGCAGCTCATTCTTGGGGAGCACAGATACGCAGTATTTT
CASSSFLGSTDTQYF
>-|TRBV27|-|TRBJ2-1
TGTGCCAGCAGTTTCTTCACGATTCCCGGCGATGAGCAGTTCTTC
CASSFFTIPGDEQFF
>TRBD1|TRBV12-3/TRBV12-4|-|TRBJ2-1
TGTGCCAGCAGCCACAGGGGGCTCTACAATGAGCAGTTCTTC
CASSHRGLYNEQFF
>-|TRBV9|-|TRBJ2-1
TGTGCCAGCAGCGTAGACTCTAGCCGTCTTGAGCAGTTCTTC
CASSVDSSRLEQFF